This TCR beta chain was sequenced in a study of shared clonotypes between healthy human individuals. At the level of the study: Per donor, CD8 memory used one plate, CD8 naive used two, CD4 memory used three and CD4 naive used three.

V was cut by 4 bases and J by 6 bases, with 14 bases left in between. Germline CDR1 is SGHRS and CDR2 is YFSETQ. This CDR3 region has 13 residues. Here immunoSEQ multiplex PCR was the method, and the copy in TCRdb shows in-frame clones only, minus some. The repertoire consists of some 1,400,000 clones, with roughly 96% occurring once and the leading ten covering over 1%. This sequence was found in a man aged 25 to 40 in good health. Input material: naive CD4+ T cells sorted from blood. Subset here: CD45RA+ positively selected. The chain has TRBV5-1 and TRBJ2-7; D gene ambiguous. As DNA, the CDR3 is TGCGCCAGCAGCGTGGAGAGTGGGTCCGAGCAGTACTTC. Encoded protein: CASSVESGSEQYF.